Below, 32 T cell receptor beta chains from the same sample are listed, as sequenced in a study of OX40 agonist ivuxolimab in advanced cancers. Here immunoSEQ multiplex PCR was the method, and the copy in TCRdb shows in-frame clones only, minus some. The sample contains fewer than 85,000 clones, around four fifths of which appear only once. Source: CD4+ or CD8+ T cells sorted from blood, taken in a trial of the OX40 agonist ivuxolimab. Receptors were obtained from an adult with an advanced solid tumor such as melanoma, head and neck, liver or kidney cancer.

This clone turned up a few times. The V and J genes are TRBV28 and TRBJ2-7; D is unresolved. The CDR3 spans 11 residues. V was cut by 5 bases and J by 2 bases, with 4 bases left in between. Germline lookup yields CDR1 MDHEN and CDR2 SYDVKM. In nucleotides, the CDR3 is TGTGCCAGCAGTGCGACCTACGAGCAGTACTTC. Translating gives CASSATYEQYF.

This clone was detected only a few times. The chain uses TRBV9 and TRBJ2-2, with 10 bases that match TRBD2. V was pared by 6 bases and J by 7 bases, with 9 bases of the junction left unmatched. The length of the CDR3 is 15 residues. In germline, CDR1 is SGDLS, CDR2 YYNGEE. CDR3 in DNA: TGTGCCAGCACTCCTAGCGGGGGTTATGGCGGGGAGCTGTTTTTT. Encoded protein: CASTPSGGYGGELFF.

The chain joins TRBV6-1 to TRBJ1-1, with 7 bases aligning to TRBD1. The CDR3 runs 13 residues. Germline CDR1 is MNHNS and CDR2 is SASEGT. The V segment lost 2 bases and the J segment 11 bases; nucleotides outside the gene matches: 8. The CDR3 nucleotides read TGTGCCAGCAGTGAAAGCGAGGACAGGAGGGCTTTCTTT. Amino acids: CASSESEDRRAFF.

This clone was observed a few times. This rearrangement joins TRBV2 to TRBJ2-1, with D possibly TRBD1 on 5 matching bases. CDR3 length: 12 residues. The V gene's germline CDR1 is SNHLY and CDR2 FYNNEI. The V end lost 3 bases, the J end lost 9 bases, and 9 bases lay between the germline ends. The CDR3 DNA reads TGTGCCAGCAGTGATGTTCAGGGTGAGCAGTTCTTC. Translating gives CASSDVQGEQFF.

This clone came up a few times. The chain couples TRBV19 to TRBJ1-1; possibly TRBD1 for D (6 bases). The CDR3 has 14 amino acids. Germline loops: CDR1 LNHDA, CDR2 SQIVND (reference sequence). V lost 8 bases and J lost 4, with 17 bases in between. The chain's CDR3 is CASRREGHSTEAFF. CDR3 nucleotide sequence: TGTGCCAGTCGAAGAGAGGGACACAGCACTGAAGCTTTCTTT. The full variable domain, its missing parts supplied by reference TRBV19 and TRBJ1-1, is DGGITQSPKYLFRKEGQNVTLSCEQNLNHDAMYWYRQDPGQGLRLIYYSQIVNDFQKGDIAEGYSVSREKKESFPLTVTSAQKNPTAFYLCASRREGHSTEAFFGQGTRLTVV.

V and J are TRBV30 and TRBJ1-1; D is unresolved. Germline CDR1 GTSNPN, CDR2 SVGIG (reference sequence). The CDR3 covers 19 residues. Deletions cut 7 bases from V and 3 bases from J, with 33 bases between. CDR3 sequence: CASIPPPERWRLLDTEAFF. CDR3 sequence (DNA): TGTGCCTCCATCCCCCCGCCAGAGAGGTGGAGACTCTTAGACACTGAAGCTTTCTTT.

This clone was counted only a few times. V gene TRBV6-6 combines with J gene TRBJ2-1; TRBD2 matches at 7 bases. The V segment lost 6 bases and the J segment 0 bases; nucleotides outside the gene matches: 5. This CDR3 is 15 amino acids long. CDR1 MNHNY and CDR2 SVGAGI come from the germline V gene (reference sequence). The CDR3 coding sequence is TGTGCCAGCAGCCAGGGCGGGGGCTCCTACAATGAGCAGTTCTTC. This codes for CASSQGGGSYNEQFF.

This chain uses TRBV7-3 with TRBJ2-3; 14 nucleotides match TRBD2. The V and J ends lost 2 bases and 8 bases, in that order; junction bases with no gene match: 6. CDR1 is SGHTA and CDR2 is FQGTGA in the germline V gene. The length of the CDR3 is 16 residues. CDR3 sequence: CASSLGTSGSGATQYF. For the CDR3, the DNA is TGTGCCAGCAGCTTAGGGACTAGCGGGAGTGGGGCTACGCAGTATTTT.

DNA of the CDR3: TGCAGCGTTGCCGGGACAGGACCGGAAAAACTGTTTTTT. As protein: CSVAGTGPEKLFF. The V call is TRBV29-1, the J call TRBJ1-4; 8 nucleotides line up with TRBD1. The V gene's germline CDR1 is SQVTM and CDR2 ANQGSEA. CDR3 length equals 13 residues. Unmatched junction bases numbered 6, after V lost 4 bases and J lost 8 bases.

The gene calls are TRBV29-1 and TRBJ1-1, with D possibly being TRBD1 (5 bases). V was shortened by 6 bases and J by 6 bases, with 20 bases between the two germline ends. The CDR3 is made up of 14 amino acids. Germline values: CDR1 SQVTM, CDR2 ANQGSEA. CDR3 nucleotide sequence: TGCAGCGTACGTTTAAGTGTTGGAGGGGCTGAAGCTTTCTTT. It is translated as CSVRLSVGGAEAFF.

The V gene is TRBV7-3, the J gene TRBJ2-3; D may be TRBD1 (6 bases). V dropped 7 bases and J dropped 12 bases, with 26 bases sitting between them. Germline V gives CDR1 SGHTA, CDR2 FQGTGA. The CDR3 is 15 residues long. The CDR3: CASTLSVPGQGPQYF. The DNA of the CDR3 is TGTGCCAGCACCCTATCGGTACCGGGACAAGGCCCCCAGTATTTT.

A few counts support this clone. As DNA, the CDR3 is TGCGCCAGCAGCGCCGGAGAGAACACTGAAGCTTTCTTT. Translation gives CASSAGENTEAFF. The V and J genes are TRBV5-1 and TRBJ1-1; no reliable D call. The CDR3 consists of 13 residues. The germline V and J ends were trimmed by 4 bases and 1 base, with 8 bases remaining between them. Germline assignment: CDR1 SGHRS and CDR2 YFSETQ. Looking up the rest from reference TRBV5-1 and TRBJ1-1 gives the full variable domain: KAGVTQTPRYLIKTRGQQVTLSCSPISGHRSVSWYQQTPGQGLQFLFEYFSETQRNKGNFPGRFSGRQFSNSRSEMNVSTLELGDSALYLCASSAGENTEAFFGQGTRLTVV.

This clone was counted between two and nine times. The rearrangement uses TRBV7-9 and TRBJ2-3, with D unresolved. The CDR3 spans 14 residues. V was cut by 3 bases and J by 2 bases, with 9 bases left in between. The germline V gene encodes CDR1 SEHNR and CDR2 FQNEAQ (reference sequence). CDR3 loop: CASSLGFDTDTQYF. Written as DNA, the CDR3 is TGTGCCAGCAGCTTGGGATTTGACACAGATACGCAGTATTTT. Looking up the rest from reference TRBV7-9 and TRBJ2-3 gives the full variable domain: DTGVSQNPRHKITKRGQNVTFRCDPISEHNRLYWYRQTLGQGPEFLTYFQNEAQLEKSRLLSDRFSAERPKGSFSTLEIQRTEQGDSAMYLCASSLGFDTDTQYFGPGTRLTVL.

V is TRBV27 and J is TRBJ1-1; D possibly corresponds to TRBD1 (6 bases). This CDR3 comprises 14 residues. V was clipped by 4 bases and J by 3 bases, with 12 bases between them. CDR1 and CDR2 (germline): MNHEY, SMNVEV (reference sequence). The CDR3 DNA is TGTGCCAGCAGTTCCATTCGACAGGACACTGAAGCTTTCTTT. It is translated as CASSSIRQDTEAFF.

The chain carries TRBV28 and TRBJ1-1; TRBD1 aligns across 9 bases. V was pared by 11 bases and J by 1 base, with 17 bases of the junction left unmatched. The CDR3 totals 17 residues. CDR1 is MDHEN and CDR2 is SYDVKM in the germline V gene. The CDR3 here is CAAKHGTGRTRNTEAFF. CDR3 DNA sequence: TGTGCCGCCAAACACGGGACAGGGAGGACGAGGAACACTGAAGCTTTCTTT.

This chain connects TRBV4-3 to TRBJ2-1; TRBD1 agrees at 7 bases. The V and J ends lost 3 bases and 7 bases, in that order; junction bases with no gene match: 3. The length of the CDR3 is 13 residues. The germline CDR1 and CDR2 sequences are LGHNA and YSLEER. This CDR3 reads CASSQDRFNEQFF. The CDR3 DNA follows: TGCGCCAGCAGCCAGGACAGGTTTAATGAGCAGTTCTTC.

This sequence joins TRBV9 and TRBJ2-3; 7 bases map to TRBD2. Losses at the gene ends were 0 bases for V and 3 bases for J; bases not matched to a gene: 4. The CDR3 has 15 residues. CDR1 is SGDLS and CDR2 is YYNGEE in the germline V gene. The CDR3 reads CASSVGAGKTDTQYF. In DNA, the CDR3 is TGTGCCAGCAGCGTAGGAGCGGGAAAGACAGATACGCAGTATTTT.

J is TRBJ1-6 and V is TRBV25-1; TRBD1 matches 11 bases. The J segment lost 4 bases and the V segment lost 4 bases, leaving 6 bases of the junction unmatched. The CDR3 loop spans 17 amino acids. From germline, CDR1 is MGHDK and CDR2 SYGVNS. The CDR3: CASSGGTGGPYNSPLHF. The CDR3, as DNA: TGTGCCAGCAGTGGCGGGACAGGGGGTCCATATAATTCACCCCTCCACTTT.

V is TRBV6-5 and J is TRBJ1-2, with D maybe TRBD1 (5 bases). The germline V gene has CDR1 MNHEY and CDR2 SVGAGI. This CDR3 is 14 amino acids long. Trimming left V 4 bases short and J 5 bases short, with 14 bases between. The CDR3 region is CASSFDRDGYGYTF. The CDR3 region has the DNA TGTGCCAGCAGTTTCGACCGGGACGGGTATGGCTACACCTTC.

The rearrangement links TRBV5-1 to TRBJ2-7, with D perhaps matching TRBD1 (6 bases). CDR3 length: 16 amino acids. Trimming cost V 3 bases and J 7 bases, with 23 bases left between them. The V gene's germline CDR1 is SGHRS and CDR2 YFSETQ. The CDR3 coding sequence is TGCGCCAGCAGCTCGATCCCGGACAGATCATATACGGAGCAGTACTTC. Encoded protein: CASSSIPDRSYTEQYF.

The gene calls are TRBV5-4 and TRBJ1-4; TRBD1 matches at 9 bases. CDR1 and CDR2 (germline): SGHNT, YYREEE (reference sequence). V gave up 4 bases and J gave up 2 bases; unmatched junction bases: 6. The CDR3 loop spans 16 amino acids. The CDR3 sequence is CASSTQGASTNEKLFF. The DNA for the CDR3 is TGTGCCAGCAGCACACAGGGGGCATCGACTAATGAAAAACTGTTTTTT. The variable domain in full, with the rest retrieved from reference TRBV5-4 and TRBJ1-4, is ETGVTQSPTHLIKTRGQQVTLRCSSQSGHNTVSWYQQALGQGPQFIFQYYREEENGRGNFPPRFSGLQFPNYSSELNVNALELDDSALYLCASSTQGASTNEKLFFGSGTQLSVL.

V and J are TRBV29-1 and TRBJ1-4; no clear D. Per germline, CDR1 SQVTM and CDR2 ANQGSEA. The CDR3 sequence is 13 residues long. V was trimmed by 5 bases and J by 8 bases, leaving 15 bases between them. The CDR3 loop reads CSVRPLAGEKLFF. The CDR3 DNA reads TGCAGCGTTCGACCGTTGGCTGGGGAAAAACTGTTTTTT.

The chain combines TRBV6-4 with TRBJ1-2, with 8 bases fitting TRBD1. V shed 6 bases, J shed 2 bases, and the junction held 5 bases outside the gene matches. This CDR3 region has 14 residues. The V gene's germline CDR1 is MRHNA and CDR2 SNTAGT. CDR3 protein: CASSPDRGNYGYTF. The CDR3 nucleotides read TGTGCCAGCAGCCCCGACAGGGGCAACTATGGCTACACCTTC.

The V call is TRBV6-5, the J call TRBJ1-2; D is uncertain. The CDR3 loop spans 12 amino acids. V was cut by 5 bases and J by 8 bases, with 12 bases left in between. Germline loops: CDR1 MNHEY, CDR2 SVGAGI. CDR3 nucleotide sequence: TGTGCCAGCAGTCCAGGAGCGGGGGGCTACACCTTC. Protein sequence: CASSPGAGGYTF.

The CDR3 DNA reads as TGCGCCAGCAAACTAGCGGGTGGCTCCTACAATGAGCAGTTCTTC. It specifies CASKLAGGSYNEQFF. The rearrangement uses TRBV10-2 and TRBJ2-1, with 9 bases aligning to TRBD2. This CDR3 comprises 15 residues. V shed 7 bases, J shed 0 bases, and the junction held 4 bases outside the gene matches. Germline V gene lookup returns CDR1 WSHSY and CDR2 SAAADI.

CDR3 residues: CASTKGLTNEKLFF. The CDR3 bases are TGTGCCAGCACCAAGGGGTTAACTAATGAAAAACTGTTTTTT. V usage is TRBV6-6 and J usage is TRBJ1-4; D is perhaps TRBD1 (5 bases). The CDR3 consists of 14 residues. Germline CDR1 reads MNHNY; CDR2 reads SVGAGI (reference sequence). Trimming took off 7 bases at V and 1 base at J, with 10 bases between the two ends.

The genes are TRBV10-3 and TRBJ2-1; D ambiguous. The germline V gene encodes CDR1 ENHRY and CDR2 SYGVKD. Trimming removed 1 base at V and 8 bases at J, with 9 bases between. CDR3 length: 13 amino acids. CDR3 region: CAISELRTDEQFF. CDR3 nucleotides: TGTGCCATCAGTGAGTTGCGTACCGATGAGCAGTTCTTC.

This chain joins TRBV9 and TRBJ2-2; D perhaps matches TRBD1 (5 bases). Deletions cut 4 bases from V and 3 bases from J, with 13 bases between. Germline V gene lookup returns CDR1 SGDLS and CDR2 YYNGEE. The CDR3 is 15 amino acids. The CDR3 reads CASSSRAGYTGELFF. CDR3 nucleotide sequence: TGTGCCAGCAGCTCTAGGGCAGGGTACACCGGGGAGCTGTTTTTT.

V usage is TRBV29-1 and J usage is TRBJ1-1; the D gene is possibly TRBD1 (5 bases). Germline V CDR1 and CDR2: SQVTM, ANQGSEA. Trimming stripped 4 bases from V and 1 base from J, with 10 bases between. The CDR3 runs to 13 residues. The CDR3 coding sequence is TGCAGCGTTGGGGGGTTCGGGAACACTGAAGCTTTCTTT. As protein: CSVGGFGNTEAFF.

The CDR3 is CASSAQGPLNYGYTF. In nucleotides, the CDR3 is TGTGCCAGTAGCGCCCAGGGGCCTCTTAACTATGGCTACACCTTC. The genes are TRBV19 and TRBJ1-2, with a possible D match to TRBD1 (6 bases). Germline loops: CDR1 LNHDA, CDR2 SQIVND (reference sequence). The CDR3 is made up of 15 amino acids. V was clipped by 6 bases and J by 1 base, with 15 bases between them.

The chain joins TRBV5-1 to TRBJ1-1; D unclear. The CDR3 runs 15 residues. Trimming left V 1 base short and J 5 bases short, with 15 bases between. Germline-derived CDR1 and CDR2 are SGHRS and YFSETQ. The chain's CDR3 is CASSLTAWGSTEAFF. The CDR3 nucleotides read TGCGCCAGCAGCTTGACGGCCTGGGGTTCGACTGAAGCTTTCTTT. Drawing the rest from reference TRBV5-1 and TRBJ1-1, the complete variable domain is KAGVTQTPRYLIKTRGQQVTLSCSPISGHRSVSWYQQTPGQGLQFLFEYFSETQRNKGNFPGRFSGRQFSNSRSEMNVSTLELGDSALYLCASSLTAWGSTEAFFGQGTRLTVV.

This chain links TRBV19 with TRBJ2-5; 14 nucleotides match TRBD2. Germline loops: CDR1 LNHDA, CDR2 SQIVND (reference sequence). V lost 3 bases to trimming and J lost 7 bases; unmatched junction nucleotides: 7. The CDR3 extends over 16 amino acids. For the CDR3, the DNA is TGTGCCAGTAGTATCGGGACTAGCGGGGGCCATGGGACCCAGTACTTC. Residues: CASSIGTSGGHGTQYF.